This T cell receptor beta chain was observed in a study of tumor and adjacent non-tumor tissue in lung cancer. On the study more broadly: The patients, around 10 men and about 5 women, were roughly 30 to 80 with stage I to III disease.

This clonotype was found a few times. A modified ARM-PCR protocol with three rounds of nested PCR amplified TCRbeta. TCRdb processed the multiplex PCR reads anew with MiXCR; each CDR3 protein has one entry. The table has approximately 140,000 distinct CDR3 sequences, around 65% seen once; the top ten hold around a sixth. No cell sorting was done before RNA was extracted from the tissue. CDR3 length equals 12 residues. CDR1 SGHAT and CDR2 FQNNGV come from the germline V gene. The ends lost 5 bases at V and 11 bases at J; junction bases unmatched: 8. The origin of this receptor is a man in his fifties or sixties with small cell lung cancer. The gene calls are TRBV11-2 and TRBJ2-7; 8 positions agree with TRBD2. Input material: lung tumor tissue. As DNA, the CDR3 is TGTGCCAGCAGCGCCGGGGGGGGCGAAGAGTACTTC. It codes for CASSAGGGEEYF. The variable domain in full, with the rest retrieved from reference TRBV11-2 and TRBJ2-7, is EAGVAQSPRYKIIEKRQSVAFWCNPISGHATLYWYQQILGQGPKLLIQFQNNGVVDDSQLPKDRFSAERLKGVDSTLKIQPAKLEDSAVYLCASSAGGGEEYFGPGTRLTVT.